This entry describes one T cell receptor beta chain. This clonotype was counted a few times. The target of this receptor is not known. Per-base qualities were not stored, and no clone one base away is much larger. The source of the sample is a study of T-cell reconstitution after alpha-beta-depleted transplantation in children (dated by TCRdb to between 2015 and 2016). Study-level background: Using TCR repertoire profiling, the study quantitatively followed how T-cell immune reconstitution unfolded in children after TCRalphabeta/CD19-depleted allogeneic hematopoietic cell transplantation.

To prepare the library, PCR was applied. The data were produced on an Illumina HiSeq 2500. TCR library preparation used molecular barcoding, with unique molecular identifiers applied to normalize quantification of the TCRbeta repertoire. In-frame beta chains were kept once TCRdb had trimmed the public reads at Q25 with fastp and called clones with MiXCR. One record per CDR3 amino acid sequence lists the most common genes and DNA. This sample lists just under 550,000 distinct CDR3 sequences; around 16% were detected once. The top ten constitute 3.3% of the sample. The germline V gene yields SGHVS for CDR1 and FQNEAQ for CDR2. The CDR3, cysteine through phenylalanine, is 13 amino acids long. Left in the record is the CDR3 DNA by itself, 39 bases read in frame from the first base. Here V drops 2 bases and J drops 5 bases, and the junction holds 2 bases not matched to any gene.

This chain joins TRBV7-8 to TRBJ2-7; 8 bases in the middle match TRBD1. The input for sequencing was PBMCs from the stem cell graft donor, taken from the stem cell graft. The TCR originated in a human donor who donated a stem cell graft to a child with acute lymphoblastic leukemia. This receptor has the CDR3 CASSLLTGDEQYF. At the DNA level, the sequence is TGTGCCAGCAGCTTATTGACAGGGGACGAGCAGTACTTC.